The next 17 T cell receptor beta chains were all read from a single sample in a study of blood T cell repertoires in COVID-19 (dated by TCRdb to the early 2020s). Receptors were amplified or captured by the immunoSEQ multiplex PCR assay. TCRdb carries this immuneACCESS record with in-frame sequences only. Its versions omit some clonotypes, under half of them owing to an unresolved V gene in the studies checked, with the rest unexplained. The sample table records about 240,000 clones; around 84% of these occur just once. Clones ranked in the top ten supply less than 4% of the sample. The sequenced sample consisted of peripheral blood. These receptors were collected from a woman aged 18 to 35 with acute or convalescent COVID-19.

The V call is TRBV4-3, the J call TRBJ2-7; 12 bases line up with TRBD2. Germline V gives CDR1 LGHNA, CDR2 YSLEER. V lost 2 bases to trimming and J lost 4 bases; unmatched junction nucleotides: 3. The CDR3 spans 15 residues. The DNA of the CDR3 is TGCGCCAGCAGCCAAACTAGCGGGAGGACATACGAGCAGTACTTC. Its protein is CASSQTSGRTYEQYF.

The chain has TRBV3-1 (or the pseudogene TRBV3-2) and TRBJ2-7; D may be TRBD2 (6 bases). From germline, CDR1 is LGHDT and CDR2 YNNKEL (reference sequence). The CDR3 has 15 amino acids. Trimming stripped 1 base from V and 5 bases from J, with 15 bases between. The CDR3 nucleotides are TGTGCCAGCAGCCAAGGCGGGATCCTTCCCGACGAGCAGTACTTC. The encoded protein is CASSQGGILPDEQYF.

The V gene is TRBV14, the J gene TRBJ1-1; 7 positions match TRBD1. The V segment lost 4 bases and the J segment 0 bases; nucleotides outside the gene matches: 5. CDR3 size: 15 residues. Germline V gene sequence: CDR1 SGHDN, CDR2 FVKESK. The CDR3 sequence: CASSLQQGLNTEAFF. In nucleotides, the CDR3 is TGTGCCAGCAGCCTGCAACAGGGGTTGAACACTGAAGCTTTCTTT.

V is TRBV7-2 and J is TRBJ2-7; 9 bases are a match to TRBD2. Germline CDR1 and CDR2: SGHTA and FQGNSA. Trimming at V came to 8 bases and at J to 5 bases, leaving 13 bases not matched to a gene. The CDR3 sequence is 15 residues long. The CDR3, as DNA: TGTGCCAGCCGAGCTAGGGTAGCGGGAGATAACGAGCAGTACTTC. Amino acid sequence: CASRARVAGDNEQYF.

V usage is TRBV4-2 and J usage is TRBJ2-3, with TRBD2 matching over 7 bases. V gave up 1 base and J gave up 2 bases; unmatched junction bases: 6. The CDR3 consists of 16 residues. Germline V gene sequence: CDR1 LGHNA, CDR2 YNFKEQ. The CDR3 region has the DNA TGTGCCAGCAGCCAAGTCTCGCTAGCGGACACAGATACGCAGTATTTT. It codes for CASSQVSLADTDTQYF.

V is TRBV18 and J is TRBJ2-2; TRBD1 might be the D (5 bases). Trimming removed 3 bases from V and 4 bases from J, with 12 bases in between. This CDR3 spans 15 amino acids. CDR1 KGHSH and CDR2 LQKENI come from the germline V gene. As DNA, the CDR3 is TGTGCCAGCTCACCGGACAACACGGCCACCGGGGAGCTGTTTTTT. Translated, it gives CASSPDNTATGELFF.

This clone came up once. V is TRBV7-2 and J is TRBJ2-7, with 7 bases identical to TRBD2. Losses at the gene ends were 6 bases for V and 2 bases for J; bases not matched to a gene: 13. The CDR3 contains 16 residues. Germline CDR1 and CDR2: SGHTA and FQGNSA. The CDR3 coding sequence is TGTGCCAGCAGGTGGGGGGGAGGGACGATCCCCTACGAGCAGTACTTC. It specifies CASRWGGGTIPYEQYF.

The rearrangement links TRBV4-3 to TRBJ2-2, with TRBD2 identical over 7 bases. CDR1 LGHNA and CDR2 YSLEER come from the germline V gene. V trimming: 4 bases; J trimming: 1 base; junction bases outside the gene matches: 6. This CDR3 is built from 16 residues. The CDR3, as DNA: TGCGCCAGCAGCCCGGAGGCGGGAGTGAACACCGGGGAGCTGTTTTTT. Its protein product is CASSPEAGVNTGELFF.

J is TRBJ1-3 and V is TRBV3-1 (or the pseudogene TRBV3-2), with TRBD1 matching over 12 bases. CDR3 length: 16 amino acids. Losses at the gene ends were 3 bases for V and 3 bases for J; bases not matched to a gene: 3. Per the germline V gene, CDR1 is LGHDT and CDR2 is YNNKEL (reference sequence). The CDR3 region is CASSHGDRGHGNTIYF. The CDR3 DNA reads TGTGCCAGCAGCCACGGGGACAGGGGGCATGGAAACACCATATATTTT.

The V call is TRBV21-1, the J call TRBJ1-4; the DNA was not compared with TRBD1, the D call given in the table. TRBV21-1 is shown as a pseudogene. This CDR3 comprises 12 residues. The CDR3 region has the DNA TGTGCCAGAAGGACAGGAAATGAAAAACTGTTTTTT. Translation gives CARRTGNEKLFF.

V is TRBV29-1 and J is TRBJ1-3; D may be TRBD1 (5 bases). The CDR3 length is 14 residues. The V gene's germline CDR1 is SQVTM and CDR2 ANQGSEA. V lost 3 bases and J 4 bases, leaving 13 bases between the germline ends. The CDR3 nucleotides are TGCAGCGTTGAGAATAGGGGCAGCGGAAACACCATATATTTT. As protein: CSVENRGSGNTIYF.

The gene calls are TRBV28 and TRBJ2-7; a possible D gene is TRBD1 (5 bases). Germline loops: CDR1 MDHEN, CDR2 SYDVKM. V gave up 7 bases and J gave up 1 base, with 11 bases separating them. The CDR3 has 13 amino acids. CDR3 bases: TGTGCCAGCATCGACAGTACATCCTACGAGCAGTACTTC. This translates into CASIDSTSYEQYF.

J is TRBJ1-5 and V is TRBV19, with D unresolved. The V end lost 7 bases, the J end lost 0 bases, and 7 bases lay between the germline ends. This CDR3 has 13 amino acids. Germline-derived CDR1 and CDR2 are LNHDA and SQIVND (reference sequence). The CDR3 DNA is TGTGCCAGTAAATATAATAGCAATCAGCCCCAGCATTTT. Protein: CASKYNSNQPQHF.

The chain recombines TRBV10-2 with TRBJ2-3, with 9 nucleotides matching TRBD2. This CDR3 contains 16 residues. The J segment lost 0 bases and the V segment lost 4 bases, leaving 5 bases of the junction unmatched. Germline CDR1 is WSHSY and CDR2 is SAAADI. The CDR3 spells CASSGQGLASTDTQYF. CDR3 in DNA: TGCGCCAGCAGTGGGCAGGGACTAGCTAGCACAGATACGCAGTATTTT.

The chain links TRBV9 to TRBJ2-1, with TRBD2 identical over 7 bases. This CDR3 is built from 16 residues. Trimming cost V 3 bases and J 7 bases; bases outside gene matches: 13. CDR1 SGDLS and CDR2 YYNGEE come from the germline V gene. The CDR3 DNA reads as TGTGCCAGCAGCGGCGGGACGGGAGGCCCCCTTAATGAGCAGTTCTTC. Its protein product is CASSGGTGGPLNEQFF.

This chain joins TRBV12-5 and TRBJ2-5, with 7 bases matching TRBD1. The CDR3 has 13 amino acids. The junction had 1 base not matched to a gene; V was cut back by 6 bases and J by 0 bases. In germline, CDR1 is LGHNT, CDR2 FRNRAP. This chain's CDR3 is CASGQGNQETQYF. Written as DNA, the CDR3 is TGTGCTAGTGGACAGGGGAACCAAGAGACCCAGTACTTC.

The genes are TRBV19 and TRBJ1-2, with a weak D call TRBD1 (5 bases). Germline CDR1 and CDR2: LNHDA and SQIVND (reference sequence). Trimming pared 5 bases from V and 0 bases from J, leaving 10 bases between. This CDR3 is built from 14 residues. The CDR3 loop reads CASSSRTTNYGYTF. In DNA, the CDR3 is TGTGCCAGTAGTTCCCGGACAACTAACTATGGCTACACCTTC.